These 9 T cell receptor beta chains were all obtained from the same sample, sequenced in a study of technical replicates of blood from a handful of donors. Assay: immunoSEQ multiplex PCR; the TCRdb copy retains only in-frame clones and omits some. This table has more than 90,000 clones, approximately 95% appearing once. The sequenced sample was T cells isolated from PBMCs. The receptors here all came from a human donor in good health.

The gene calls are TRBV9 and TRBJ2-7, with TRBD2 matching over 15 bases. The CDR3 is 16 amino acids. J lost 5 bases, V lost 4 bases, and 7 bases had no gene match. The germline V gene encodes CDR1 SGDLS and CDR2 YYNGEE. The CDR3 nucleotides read TGTGCCAGCAGCCCTCGGACTAGCGGGAGGGCAAACGAGCAGTACTTC. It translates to CASSPRTSGRANEQYF.

This CDR3 reads CASSFRDSTYEQYF. The DNA of the CDR3 is TGTGCCAGCAGCTTCCGGGACAGCACCTACGAGCAGTACTTC. The genes are TRBV7-6 and TRBJ2-7, with 7 bases aligning to TRBD1. CDR3 length: 14 amino acids. V shed 3 bases, J shed 2 bases, and the junction held 4 bases outside the gene matches. Germline assignment: CDR1 SGHVS and CDR2 FNYEAQ.

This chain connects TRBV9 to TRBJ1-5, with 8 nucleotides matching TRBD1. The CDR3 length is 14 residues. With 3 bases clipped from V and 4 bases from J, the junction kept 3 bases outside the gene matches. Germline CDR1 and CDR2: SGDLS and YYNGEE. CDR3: CASSGTGINQPQHF. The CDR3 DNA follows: TGTGCCAGCAGCGGGACAGGGATTAATCAGCCCCAGCATTTT.

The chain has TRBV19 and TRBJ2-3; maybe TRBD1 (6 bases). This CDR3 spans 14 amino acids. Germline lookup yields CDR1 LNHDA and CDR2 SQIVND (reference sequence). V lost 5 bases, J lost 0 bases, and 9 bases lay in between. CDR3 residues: CASSLQGSTDTQYF. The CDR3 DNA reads TGTGCCAGTAGTCTACAGGGTAGCACAGATACGCAGTATTTT.

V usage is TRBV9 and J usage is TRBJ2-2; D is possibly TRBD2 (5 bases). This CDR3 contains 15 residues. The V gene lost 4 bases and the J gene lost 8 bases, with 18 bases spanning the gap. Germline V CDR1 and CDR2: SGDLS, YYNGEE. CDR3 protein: CASSPRGIERGELFF. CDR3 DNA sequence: TGTGCCAGCAGCCCGAGAGGGATCGAGAGGGGGGAGCTGTTTTTT. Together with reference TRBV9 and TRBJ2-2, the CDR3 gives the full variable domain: DSGVTQTPKHLITATGQRVTLRCSPRSGDLSVYWYQQSLDQGLQFLIQYYNGEERAKGNILERFSAQQFPDLHSELNLSSLELGDSALYFCASSPRGIERGELFFGEGSRLTVL.

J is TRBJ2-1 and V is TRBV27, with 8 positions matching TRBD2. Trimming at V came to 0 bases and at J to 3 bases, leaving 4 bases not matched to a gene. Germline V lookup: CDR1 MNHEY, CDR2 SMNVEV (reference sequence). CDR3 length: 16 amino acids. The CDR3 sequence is CASSLSVGRVYNEQFF. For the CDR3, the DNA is TGTGCCAGCAGTTTATCTGTCGGGAGGGTCTACAATGAGCAGTTCTTC.

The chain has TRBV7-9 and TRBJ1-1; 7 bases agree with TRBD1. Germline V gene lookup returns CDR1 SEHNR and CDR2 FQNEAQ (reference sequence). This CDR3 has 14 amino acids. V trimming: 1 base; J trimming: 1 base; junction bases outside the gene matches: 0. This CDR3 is CASSLGTGNTEAFF. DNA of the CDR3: TGTGCCAGCAGCTTAGGGACAGGGAACACTGAAGCTTTCTTT.

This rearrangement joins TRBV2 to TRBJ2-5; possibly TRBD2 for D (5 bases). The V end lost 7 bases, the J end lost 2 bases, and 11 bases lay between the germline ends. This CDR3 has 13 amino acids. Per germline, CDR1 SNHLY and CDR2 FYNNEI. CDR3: CASMGVSQETQYF. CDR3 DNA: TGTGCCAGCATGGGAGTTTCGCAAGAGACCCAGTACTTC.

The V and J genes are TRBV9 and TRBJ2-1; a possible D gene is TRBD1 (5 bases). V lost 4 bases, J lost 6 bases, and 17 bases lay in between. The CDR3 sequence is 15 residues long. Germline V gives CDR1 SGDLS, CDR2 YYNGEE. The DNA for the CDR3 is TGTGCCAGCAGCCCACAAGTAGGGGCTTCCAATGAGCAGTTCTTC. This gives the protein CASSPQVGASNEQFF.